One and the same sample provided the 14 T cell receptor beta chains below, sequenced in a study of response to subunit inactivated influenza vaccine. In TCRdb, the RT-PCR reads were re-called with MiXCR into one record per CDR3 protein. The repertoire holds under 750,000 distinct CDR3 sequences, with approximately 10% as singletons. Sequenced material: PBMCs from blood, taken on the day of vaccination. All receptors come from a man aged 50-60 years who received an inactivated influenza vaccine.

The CDR3 sequence is CASSSGLAGMDEQFF. In DNA, the CDR3 is TGTGCCAGCAGCTCAGGACTAGCGGGAATGGATGAGCAGTTCTTC. The chain joins TRBV7-3 to TRBJ2-1; 12 nucleotides match TRBD2. Germline CDR1 reads SGHTA; CDR2 reads FQGTGA. The V segment lost 4 bases and the J segment 8 bases; nucleotides outside the gene matches: 6. The CDR3 is 15 residues long.

The CDR3 sequence is CAITGQGAGTGELFF. The CDR3 bases are TGTGCCATCACTGGACAGGGGGCTGGCACCGGGGAGCTGTTTTTT. The chain joins TRBV10-3 to TRBJ2-2, with 11 bases lining up with TRBD1. The CDR3 has 15 amino acids. J gave up 4 bases and V 7 bases, and 5 bases lay outside the gene matches. Germline V gene sequence: CDR1 ENHRY, CDR2 SYGVKD.

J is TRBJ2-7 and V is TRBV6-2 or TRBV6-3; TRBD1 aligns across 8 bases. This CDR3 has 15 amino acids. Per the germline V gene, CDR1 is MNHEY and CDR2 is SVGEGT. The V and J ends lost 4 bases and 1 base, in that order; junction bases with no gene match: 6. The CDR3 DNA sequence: TGTGCCAGCAGTTCTCCAGGGGGCAGGTCCTACGAGCAGTACTTC. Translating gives CASSSPGGRSYEQYF.

Here the CDR3 reads CASSQGTPLVDQPQHF. The CDR3 DNA reads as TGTGCCAGCAGCCAAGGGACTCCATTGGTTGATCAGCCCCAGCATTTT. V and J are TRBV4-2 and TRBJ1-5; D gene ambiguous. CDR1 is LGHNA, CDR2 YNFKEQ, per germline. The length of the CDR3 is 16 residues. The V end was cut by 1 base, the J end by 5 bases, with 15 bases between.

DNA of the CDR3: TGCGCCAGCAGTCACGGGCGGGGGGACGATGAGCAGTTCTTC. It is translated as CASSHGRGDDEQFF. The genes are TRBV23-1 and TRBJ2-1, with 8 nucleotides matching TRBD2. TRBV23-1 is labeled an ORF, and its function is uncertain. This CDR3 has 14 amino acids. The V and J ends lost 3 bases and 8 bases, in that order; junction bases with no gene match: 6.

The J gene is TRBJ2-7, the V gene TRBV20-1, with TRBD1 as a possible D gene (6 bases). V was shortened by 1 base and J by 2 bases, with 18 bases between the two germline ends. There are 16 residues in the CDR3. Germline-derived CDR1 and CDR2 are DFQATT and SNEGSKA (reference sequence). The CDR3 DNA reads TGCAGTGCTAGAGGGCCGGGACAAAGGTTACCCTACGAGCAGTACTTC. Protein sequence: CSARGPGQRLPYEQYF.

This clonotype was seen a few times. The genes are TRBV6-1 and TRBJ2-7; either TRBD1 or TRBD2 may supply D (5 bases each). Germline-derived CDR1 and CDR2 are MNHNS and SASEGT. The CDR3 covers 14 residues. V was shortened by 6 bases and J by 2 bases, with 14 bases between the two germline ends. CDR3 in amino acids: CASSGARVTYEQYF. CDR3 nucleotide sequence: TGTGCCAGCAGCGGGGCTCGCGTTACCTACGAGCAGTACTTC.

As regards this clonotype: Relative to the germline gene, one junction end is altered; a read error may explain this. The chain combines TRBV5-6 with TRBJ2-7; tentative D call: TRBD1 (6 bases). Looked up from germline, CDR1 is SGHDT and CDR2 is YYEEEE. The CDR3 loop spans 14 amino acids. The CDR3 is CAGSQGPGWEEQYF. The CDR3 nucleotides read TGTGCCGGCAGCCAGGGGCCAGGGTGGGAGGAGCAGTACTTC.

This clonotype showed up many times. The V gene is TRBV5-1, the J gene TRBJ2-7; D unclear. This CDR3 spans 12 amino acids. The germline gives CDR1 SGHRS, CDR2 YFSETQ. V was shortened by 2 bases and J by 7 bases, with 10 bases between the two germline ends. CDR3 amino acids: CASSFDPLEQYF. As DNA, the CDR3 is TGCGCCAGCAGCTTCGACCCCCTTGAGCAGTACTTC.

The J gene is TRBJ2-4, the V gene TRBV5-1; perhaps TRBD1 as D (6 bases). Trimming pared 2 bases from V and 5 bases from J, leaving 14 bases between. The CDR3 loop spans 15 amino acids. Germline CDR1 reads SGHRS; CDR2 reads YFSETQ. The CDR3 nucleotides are TGCGCCAGCAGCTTACCAACATACAGGGAAAACATTCAGTACTTC. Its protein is CASSLPTYRENIQYF.

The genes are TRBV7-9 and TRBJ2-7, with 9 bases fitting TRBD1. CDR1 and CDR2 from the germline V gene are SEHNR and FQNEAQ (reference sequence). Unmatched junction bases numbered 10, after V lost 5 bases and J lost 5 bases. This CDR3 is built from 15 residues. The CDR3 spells CASSPGQGIRNEQYF. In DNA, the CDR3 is TGTGCCAGCAGCCCCGGACAGGGGATCCGCAACGAGCAGTACTTC. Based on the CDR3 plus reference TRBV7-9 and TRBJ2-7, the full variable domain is DTGVSQNPRHKITKRGQNVTFRCDPISEHNRLYWYRQTLGQGPEFLTYFQNEAQLEKSRLLSDRFSAERPKGSFSTLEIQRTEQGDSAMYLCASSPGQGIRNEQYFGPGTRLTVT.

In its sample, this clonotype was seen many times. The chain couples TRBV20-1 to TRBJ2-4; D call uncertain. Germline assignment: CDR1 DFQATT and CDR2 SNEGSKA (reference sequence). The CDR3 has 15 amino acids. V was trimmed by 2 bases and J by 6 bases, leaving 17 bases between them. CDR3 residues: CSARRPFSSGNIQYF. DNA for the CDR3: TGCAGTGCTAGACGTCCTTTTAGTTCGGGAAACATTCAGTACTTC.

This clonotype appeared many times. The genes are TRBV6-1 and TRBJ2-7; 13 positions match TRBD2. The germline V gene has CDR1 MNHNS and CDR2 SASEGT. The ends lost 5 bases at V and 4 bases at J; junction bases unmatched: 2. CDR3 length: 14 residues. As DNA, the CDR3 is TGTGCCAGCAGTCGGACTAGCGGGAGTTACGAGCAGTACTTC. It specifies CASSRTSGSYEQYF.

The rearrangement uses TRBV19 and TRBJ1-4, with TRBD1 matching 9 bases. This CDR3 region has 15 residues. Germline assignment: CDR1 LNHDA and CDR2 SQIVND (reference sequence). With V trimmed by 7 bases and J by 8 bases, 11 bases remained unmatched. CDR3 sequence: CASTPVGQGREKLFF. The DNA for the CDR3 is TGTGCCAGTACCCCCGTTGGACAGGGGCGCGAAAAACTGTTTTTT.